These T cell receptor beta chains were read from a single sample in a study of early T cells in non-severe SARS-CoV-2 infection. A single record per CDR3 protein comes from TCRdb applying MiXCR to the 5' RACE reads. The data hold 100,000 to 150,000 distinct CDR3 sequences, with about 15% observed a single time. Sample: whole blood. These receptor sequences come from an adult who was a healthcare worker with PCR-confirmed SARS-CoV-2 infection or an uninfected control (not recorded which). The conserved cysteine and the conserved F or W are not part of the CDR3 here. A D gene is named only where the DNA matches it firmly.

NA	12	TRBV12-3/TRBV12-4	TRBJ2-2	ASSATGKTGELF
NA	10	TRBV4-1	TRBJ2-3	ASSQSGYTQY
NA	12	TRBV6-5	TRBJ2-5	ASSRRGPQETQY
TRBD1	13	TRBV5-5	TRBJ1-1	ASSLAQGRTTEAF
NA	14	TRBV4-1	TRBJ1-1	ASSQRGVLWVTEAF
NA	13	TRBV4-2	TRBJ2-5	ASSQDILERETQY
NA	13	TRBV7-3	TRBJ1-1	ASSLSPGPNTEAF
TRBD2	13	TRBV27	TRBJ2-2	ASRRSGGITGELF
TRBD2	13	TRBV13	TRBJ2-3	ASSFSGGAFGTQY
TRBD1	11	TRBV5-1	TRBJ1-2	ASSMTGEYGYT
TRBD1	12	TRBV3-1	TRBJ1-2	ASSLIGGPYGYT
TRBD1	12	TRBV7-3	TRBJ2-1	ASSVGGTATEQF
NA	9	TRBV2	TRBJ1-5	ATEIRGPQH
NA	12	TRBV5-4	TRBJ1-5	ASSLDGVDQPQH
NA	11	TRBV29-1	TRBJ2-7	SVRPDWSYEQY
TRBD1	13	TRBV7-9	TRBJ2-6	ASSYRGRGANVLT
NA	11	TRBV3-1	TRBJ1-4	ASSLGQYEKLF
TRBD2	14	TRBV10-3	TRBJ2-2	ASRLAGGSNTGELF
TRBD1	13	TRBV6-1	TRBJ2-1	ASSPRTGKNNEQF
TRBD2	15	TRBV6-2/TRBV6-3	TRBJ2-1	ASSYPRGLVSSYEQF
TRBD1	16	TRBV7-8	TRBJ2-3	ASSAPAYGDRGADTQY
NA	12	TRBV11-2	TRBJ1-1	ASSVGTDKSEAF